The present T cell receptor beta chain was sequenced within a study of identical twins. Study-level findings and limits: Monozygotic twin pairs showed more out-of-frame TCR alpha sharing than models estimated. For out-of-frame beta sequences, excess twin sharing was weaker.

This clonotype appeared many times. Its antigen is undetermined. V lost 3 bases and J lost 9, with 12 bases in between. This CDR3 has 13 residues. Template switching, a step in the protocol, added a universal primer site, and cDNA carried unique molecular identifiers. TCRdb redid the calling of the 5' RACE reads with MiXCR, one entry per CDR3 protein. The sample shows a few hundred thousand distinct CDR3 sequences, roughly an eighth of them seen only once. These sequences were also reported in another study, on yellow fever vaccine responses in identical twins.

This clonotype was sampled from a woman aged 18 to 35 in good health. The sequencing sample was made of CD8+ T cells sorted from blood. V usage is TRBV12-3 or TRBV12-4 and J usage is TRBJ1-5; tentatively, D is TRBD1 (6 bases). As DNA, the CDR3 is TGTGCCAGCAGTTTGGGGGGCGGTGCGCCCCAGCATTTT. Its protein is CASSLGGGAPQHF.